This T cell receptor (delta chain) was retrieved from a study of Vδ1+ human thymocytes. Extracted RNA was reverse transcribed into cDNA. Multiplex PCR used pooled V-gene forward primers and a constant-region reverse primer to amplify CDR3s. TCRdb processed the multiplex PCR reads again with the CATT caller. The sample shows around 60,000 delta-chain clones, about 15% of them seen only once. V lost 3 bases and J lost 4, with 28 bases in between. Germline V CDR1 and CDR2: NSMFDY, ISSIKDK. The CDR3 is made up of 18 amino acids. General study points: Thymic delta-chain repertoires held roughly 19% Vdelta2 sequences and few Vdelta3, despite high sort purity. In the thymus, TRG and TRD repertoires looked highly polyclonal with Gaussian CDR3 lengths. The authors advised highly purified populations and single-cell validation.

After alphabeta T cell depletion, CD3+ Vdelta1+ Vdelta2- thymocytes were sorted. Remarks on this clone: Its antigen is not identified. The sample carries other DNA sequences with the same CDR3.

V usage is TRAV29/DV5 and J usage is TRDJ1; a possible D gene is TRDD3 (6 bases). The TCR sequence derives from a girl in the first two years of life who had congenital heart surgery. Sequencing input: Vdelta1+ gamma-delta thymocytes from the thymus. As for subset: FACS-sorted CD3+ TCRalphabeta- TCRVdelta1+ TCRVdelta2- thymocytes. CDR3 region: CAANPYPPGVKVIDKLIF. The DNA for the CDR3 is TGTGCAGCAAACCCCTACCCGCCTGGGGTAAAGGTGATCGATAAACTCATCTTT.